The T cell receptor beta chain under discussion was sequenced for a study of human T cells and chemical hapten exposure. For the study at large: Predominantly women, the patients had alopecia areata, totalis or universalis. Largely, small differences in pooled library volume made per-sample TCR yields vary.

In germline, CDR1 is SEHNR, CDR2 FQNEAQ (reference sequence). This CDR3 region has 12 residues. Trimming shortened V by 0 bases and J by 5 bases, and 4 bases separated the two germline ends. Each CDR3 protein is one row after TCRdb ran MiXCR on the RACE reads. Among about 270,000 distinct CDR3 sequences listed, 7.5% to 8% were seen once. Time point defined: pre-sensitization, week 0. The treatment here: therapeutic diphenylcyclopropenone sensitization with weekly scalp DPC. Prior to each patch test being applied, blood was drawn. This clonotype was seen many times. The receptor's source is a man between 18 and 29 years old with alopecia areata. Some clones in this sample may be carry-over from other donors' samples. Sequencing was performed on whole blood, taken in connection with sensitization to the hapten diphenylcyclopropenone (DPC). J is TRBJ1-1 and V is TRBV7-9; D uncertain. The CDR3 is CASSLAGTEAFF. CDR3 DNA sequence: TGTGCCAGCAGCTTAGCGGGGACTGAAGCTTTCTTT.